These 27 T cell receptor beta chains were sequenced from one sample in a study of identical twins. TCRdb re-called the 5' RACE reads through MiXCR, storing one row per CDR3 protein. This table holds 200,000 or so distinct CDR3 sequences, around 6.9% found once. The sample also formed part of further work on yellow fever vaccine responses in identical twins.

Specimen: memory (CD45RO+) T cells sorted from blood. These receptors were obtained from a woman between 18 and 30 years old in good health.

J is TRBJ2-1 and V is TRBV29-1, with a tentative D call TRBD2 (5 bases). V was cut by 7 bases and J by 3 bases, with 13 bases left in between. This CDR3 contains 13 residues. Looked up from germline, CDR1 is SQVTM and CDR2 is ANQGSEA. The CDR3 nucleotides read TGCAGCGCCCGGCGGAGGAGCTACAATGAGCAGTTCTTC. It yields the protein CSARRRSYNEQFF.

This clonotype was detected many times. The genes are TRBV7-2 and TRBJ2-5, with 8 nucleotides matching TRBD1. Germline assignment: CDR1 SGHTA and CDR2 FQGNSA. There are 13 residues in the CDR3. The ends lost 2 bases at V and 5 bases at J; junction bases unmatched: 1. The CDR3 DNA is TGTGCCAGCAGCTTAAACAGGGGGGAGACCCAGTACTTC. Encoded protein: CASSLNRGETQYF.

CDR3 region: CASSLGASGTEQFF. Here the CDR3 DNA reads TGCGCCAGCAGCTTGGGGGCGTCCGGCACGGAGCAGTTCTTC. This chain connects TRBV5-1 to TRBJ2-1; the D is unclear. V was shortened by 0 bases and J by 10 bases, with 14 bases between the two germline ends. Per germline, CDR1 SGHRS and CDR2 YFSETQ. This CDR3 comprises 14 residues.

In its sample, this clonotype was seen a few times. The CDR3 sequence is CASSLYNGQGEQYF. The CDR3 DNA sequence: TGTGCCAGCAGCCTCTATAATGGACAGGGTGAGCAGTACTTC. This rearrangement joins TRBV6-1 to TRBJ2-7, with 8 bases lining up with TRBD1. Looked up from germline, CDR1 is MNHNS and CDR2 is SASEGT. Trimming removed 6 bases from V and 7 bases from J; junction bases left unmatched: 11. This CDR3 comprises 14 residues.

This clonotype was observed a handful of times. This chain connects TRBV20-1 to TRBJ2-1; 12 bases match TRBD2. Germline CDR1 and CDR2: DFQATT and SNEGSKA (reference sequence). After removal of 5 bases from V and 0 bases from J, the junction contained 5 bases not matched to a gene. The CDR3 is 16 residues long. Here the CDR3 reads CSAGGLAGSSYNEQFF. In nucleotides, the CDR3 is TGCAGTGCTGGAGGACTAGCGGGGAGCTCCTACAATGAGCAGTTCTTC.

The chain recombines TRBV30 with TRBJ2-1, with 12 positions matching TRBD2. Germline lookup yields CDR1 GTSNPN and CDR2 SVGIG (reference sequence). The V gene end was trimmed by 1 base and the J gene end by 7 bases; junction bases not matched to a gene: 11. There are 17 residues in the CDR3. The CDR3 bases are TGTGCCTGGAGTGGACATGGGCGGACTAGCGGGATGAATGAGCAGTTCTTC. Residues: CAWSGHGRTSGMNEQFF.

This clonotype was seen many times. The V call is TRBV30, the J call TRBJ1-3; D is ambiguous. Between the trimmed V and J ends, which lost 4 bases and 0 bases, there was a span of 10 bases. CDR1 and CDR2 from the germline V gene are GTSNPN and SVGIG (reference sequence). The length of the CDR3 is 14 residues. CDR3 sequence reads: CAWTGIDSGNTIYF. In DNA, the CDR3 is TGTGCCTGGACCGGAATTGACTCTGGAAACACCATATATTTT.

This clonotype was counted between two and nine times. This chain links TRBV5-6 with TRBJ2-7, with D perhaps TRBD1 (6 bases). Germline V gene data show CDR1 as SGHDT and CDR2 as YYEEEE. Trimming stripped 4 bases from V and 0 bases from J, with 14 bases between. The CDR3 loop spans 15 amino acids. The CDR3 is CASSPLGASSYEQYF. The CDR3 DNA sequence: TGTGCCAGCAGCCCTTTGGGGGCGAGCTCCTACGAGCAGTACTTC.

Many counts were recorded for this clonotype. The gene calls are TRBV20-1 and TRBJ2-2; 9 nucleotides match TRBD1. CDR3 length: 15 residues. The germline V gene has CDR1 DFQATT and CDR2 SNEGSKA (reference sequence). Losses at the gene ends were 5 bases for V and 5 bases for J; bases not matched to a gene: 9. DNA of the CDR3: TGCAGTGCTGCATTGGACAGGGGACTTACCGGGGAGCTGTTTTTT. This codes for CSAALDRGLTGELFF.

This clonotype was detected a few times. This chain links TRBV20-1 with TRBJ2-7; TRBD1 or TRBD2 may be the D gene (7 bases each). Germline CDR1 reads DFQATT; CDR2 reads SNEGSKA (reference sequence). The length of the CDR3 is 14 residues. V lost 5 bases, J lost 2 bases, and 16 bases lay in between. Here the CDR3 reads CSAQGGGTPYEQYF. The CDR3 DNA is TGCAGTGCTCAGGGGGGGGGGACTCCCTACGAGCAGTACTTC.

This clonotype was counted many times. The J gene is TRBJ2-7, the V gene TRBV7-8; 8 bases are shared with TRBD2. Trimming at V came to 5 bases and at J to 3 bases, leaving 18 bases not matched to a gene. The CDR3 runs 18 residues. Germline loops: CDR1 SGHVS, CDR2 FQNEAQ. This CDR3 reads CASSTRTDLAGLRYEQYF. The CDR3 bases are TGTGCCAGCAGCACAAGAACCGACCTAGCGGGTCTACGCTACGAGCAGTACTTC.

This clonotype was found a few times. This chain links TRBV3-1 with TRBJ2-5; TRBD1 is a possible D gene (7 bases). The V end was cut by 2 bases, the J end by 5 bases, with 15 bases between. The CDR3 is 15 amino acids. CDR1 LGHDT and CDR2 YNNKEL come from the germline V gene (reference sequence). This chain's CDR3 is CASSQLEGARETQYF. As DNA, the CDR3 is TGTGCCAGCAGCCAACTGGAGGGGGCAAGGGAGACCCAGTACTTC.

This clonotype was observed at least ten times. The V gene is TRBV29-1, the J gene TRBJ2-1, with 7 bases lining up with TRBD2. The CDR3 loop spans 12 amino acids. The V gene's germline CDR1 is SQVTM and CDR2 ANQGSEA. The V segment lost 7 bases and the J segment 9 bases; nucleotides outside the gene matches: 9. The CDR3 nucleotides read TGCAGCGCCACCCGCGGGGGAGGTGAGCAGTTCTTC. Protein: CSATRGGGEQFF.

At least ten counts were recorded for this clonotype. The chain employs TRBV12-3 or TRBV12-4 and TRBJ2-1, with D hard to call. The CDR3 length is 11 residues. Trimming took off 5 bases at V and 5 bases at J, with 4 bases between the two ends. CDR3 in DNA: TGTGCCAGCAGTACGCACAATGAGCAGTTCTTC. It yields the protein CASSTHNEQFF.

V is TRBV11-2 and J is TRBJ2-7; D possibly corresponds to TRBD1 (5 bases). The CDR3 runs 18 residues. The V end lost 1 base, the J end lost 1 base, and 20 bases lay between the germline ends. Germline CDR1 is SGHAT and CDR2 is FQNNGV. The CDR3, as DNA: TGTGCCAGCAGCTTAGGGGCTTTAGACAGTCCTTTTTCCTACGAGCAGTACTTC. Translation gives CASSLGALDSPFSYEQYF.

This chain uses TRBV20-1 with TRBJ2-5; no reliable D call. This CDR3 contains 12 residues. Trimming took off 8 bases at V and 1 base at J, with 11 bases between the two ends. Germline V gene data show CDR1 as DFQATT and CDR2 as SNEGSKA (reference sequence). CDR3 loop: CSNLASQETQYF. The CDR3 coding sequence is TGCAGTAACCTTGCCTCCCAAGAGACCCAGTACTTC.

This clonotype was counted ten times or more. The genes are TRBV28 and TRBJ2-7; TRBD2 aligns across 10 bases. The CDR3 runs to 15 residues. V lost 1 base to trimming and J lost 3 bases; unmatched junction nucleotides: 3. Germline CDR1 MDHEN, CDR2 SYDVKM. In DNA, the CDR3 is TGTGCCAGCAGTTTATCGGCTAGCGGGAGCTACGAGCAGTACTTC. Translated, it gives CASSLSASGSYEQYF.

This clonotype was seen repeatedly, ten times or more. CDR3 bases: TGTGCCAGCCGCCATACAGGGGTGATTTACAATGAGCAGTTCTTC. Amino acids: CASRHTGVIYNEQFF. The chain has TRBV5-6 and TRBJ2-1; 7 positions agree with TRBD1. V lost 7 bases, J lost 4 bases, and 11 bases stayed unmatched. Germline values: CDR1 SGHDT, CDR2 YYEEEE. The length of the CDR3 is 15 residues.

This clonotype occurred many times. The chain is built from TRBV6-4 and TRBJ2-1; possibly TRBD2 for D (5 bases). Between the trimmed V and J ends, which lost 6 bases and 0 bases, there was a span of 12 bases. The CDR3 is 15 residues long. Germline V gene sequence: CDR1 MRHNA, CDR2 SNTAGT. Here the CDR3 reads CASSQDFSSYNEQFF. Here the CDR3 DNA reads TGTGCCAGCAGCCAGGACTTCAGCTCCTACAATGAGCAGTTCTTC.

This clonotype was picked up many times. This rearrangement joins TRBV7-2 to TRBJ2-7; 8 bases map to TRBD2. Looked up from germline, CDR1 is SGHTA and CDR2 is FQGNSA. The CDR3 totals 15 residues. V lost 5 bases and J lost 6; bases outside the gene matches: 12. The CDR3 loop is CASSQETGGLSEQYF. The CDR3 bases are TGTGCCAGCAGCCAAGAGACGGGGGGGCTCAGCGAGCAGTACTTC.

The V call is TRBV29-1, the J call TRBJ1-1; no clear D. The CDR3 is 14 residues long. Germline assignment: CDR1 SQVTM and CDR2 ANQGSEA. The V gene lost 4 bases and the J gene lost 0 bases, with 12 bases spanning the gap. The CDR3 protein is CSVVRSLLNTEAFF. The CDR3 bases are TGCAGCGTTGTAAGAAGCCTCTTGAACACTGAAGCTTTCTTT.

This clonotype occurred a few times. V gene TRBV20-1 combines with J gene TRBJ2-1; D is unresolved. V was cut by 4 bases and J by 6 bases, with 10 bases left in between. The CDR3 is 12 amino acids. Germline CDR1 and CDR2: DFQATT and SNEGSKA (reference sequence). The CDR3 bases are TGCAGTGCTAAGTTGGGGTTCAATGAGCAGTTCTTC. This encodes CSAKLGFNEQFF.

This clonotype was detected a few times. The chain employs TRBV12-3 or TRBV12-4 and TRBJ2-6, with 7 bases identical to TRBD2. The CDR3 loop spans 19 amino acids. With 11 bases clipped from V and 1 base from J, the junction kept 20 bases outside the gene matches. The CDR3 DNA is TGTGCCTTCAGCCTGGGGGTTGGACTAGAGGAGTCTGGGGCCAACGTCCTGACTTTC. Encoded protein: CAFSLGVGLEESGANVLTF.

This clonotype was detected ten times or more. The chain joins TRBV30 to TRBJ2-4; D might be TRBD2 (5 bases). CDR1 GTSNPN and CDR2 SVGIG come from the germline V gene (reference sequence). The ends were cut back, 4 bases at V and 7 bases at J, with 17 bases in the middle. The CDR3 runs 14 residues. CDR3 in DNA: TGTGCCTGGAAAAGGTCGGGGTCTGGGAACATTCAGTACTTC. Its protein is CAWKRSGSGNIQYF.

This clonotype came up a few times. This chain links TRBV6-5 with TRBJ2-3; TRBD1 might be the D (5 bases). This CDR3 comprises 16 residues. Per germline, CDR1 MNHEY and CDR2 SVGAGI. V lost 2 bases, J lost 1 base, and 13 bases lay in between. The CDR3 spells CASSYKGPMGTDTQYF. CDR3 in DNA: TGTGCCAGCAGTTACAAGGGGCCAATGGGCACAGATACGCAGTATTTT.

There are many counts of this clonotype. V and J are TRBV5-1 and TRBJ2-3, with D possibly matching TRBD2 (6 bases). V shed 3 bases and J shed 1 base, with 12 bases lying between them. The CDR3 sequence is 15 residues long. Germline V CDR1 and CDR2: SGHRS, YFSETQ. This chain's CDR3 is CASSYSGLGTDTQYF. CDR3 DNA: TGCGCCAGCAGCTATAGCGGCCTTGGCACAGATACGCAGTATTTT.

At least ten counts were recorded for this clonotype. The chain couples TRBV20-1 to TRBJ2-7; maybe TRBD2 (6 bases). The CDR3 totals 14 residues. Germline CDR1 reads DFQATT; CDR2 reads SNEGSKA (reference sequence). V lost 5 bases, J lost 0 bases, and 14 bases lay in between. CDR3 loop: CSAALGGDSYEQYF. CDR3 nucleotide sequence: TGCAGTGCTGCACTCGGCGGGGACTCCTACGAGCAGTACTTC.